Following are 20 T cell receptor beta chains from one sample sequenced in a study of T cell responses to AZD1222 COVID-19 vaccine. Method: immunoSEQ multiplex PCR; TCRdb's copy keeps in-frame clones and lacks some. The top ten clones hold 9% to 13% of a sample with roughly 96,000 clones, roughly 90% of them seen once. The sample was peripheral blood, taken 28 days after the second AZD1222 dose. The receptors shown here come from an adult who received the AZD1222 COVID-19 vaccine.

This chain connects TRBV5-6 to TRBJ1-1; D uncertain. Looked up from germline, CDR1 is SGHDT and CDR2 is YYEEEE. V was trimmed by 3 bases and J by 3 bases, leaving 3 bases between them. The CDR3 sequence is 11 residues long. The CDR3 loop reads CASSYHTEAFF. The CDR3 nucleotides are TGTGCCAGCAGCTACCACACTGAAGCTTTCTTT.

The chain has TRBV19 and TRBJ1-5, with 8 bases matching TRBD1. The trim removed 7 bases at V and 7 bases at J, leaving 6 bases unmatched. This CDR3 region has 13 residues. Germline V gene data show CDR1 as LNHDA and CDR2 as SQIVND (reference sequence). Written as DNA, the CDR3 is TGTGCCAGTACCGGACAGGGAAGACAGCCCCAGCATTTT. Amino acid sequence: CASTGQGRQPQHF. Variable domain in full (rest from reference TRBV19 and TRBJ1-5): DGGITQSPKYLFRKEGQNVTLSCEQNLNHDAMYWYRQDPGQGLRLIYYSQIVNDFQKGDIAEGYSVSREKKESFPLTVTSAQKNPTAFYLCASTGQGRQPQHFGDGTRLSIL.

This clone was observed a single time. The chain joins TRBV18 to TRBJ2-1, with 10 bases matching TRBD2. The V and J ends lost 0 bases and 2 bases, in that order; junction bases with no gene match: 4. The CDR3 loop spans 17 amino acids. Germline V gene data show CDR1 as KGHSH and CDR2 as LQKENI. This CDR3 reads CASSPPGLAGAYNEQFF. As DNA, the CDR3 is TGTGCCAGCTCACCACCGGGGCTAGCGGGGGCCTACAATGAGCAGTTCTTC.

The V gene is TRBV20-1, the J gene TRBJ2-1; D is unclear. Germline V gives CDR1 DFQATT, CDR2 SNEGSKA (reference sequence). The CDR3 length is 11 residues. Trimming pared 6 bases from V and 5 bases from J, leaving 8 bases between. This CDR3 reads CSAFLNNEQFF. For the CDR3, the DNA is TGCAGTGCCTTTTTGAACAATGAGCAGTTCTTC.

This chain connects TRBV3-1 (or the pseudogene TRBV3-2) to TRBJ2-2, with D possibly TRBD1 on 6 matching bases. This CDR3 comprises 15 residues. Germline CDR1 LGHDT, CDR2 YNNKEL (reference sequence). Trimming removed 1 base at V and 2 bases at J, with 8 bases between. The CDR3 region is CASSQVGANTGELFF. CDR3 in DNA: TGTGCCAGCAGCCAAGTGGGGGCCAACACCGGGGAGCTGTTTTTT.

This chain connects TRBV5-6 to TRBJ2-3, with D perhaps TRBD2 (5 bases). Trimming removed 7 bases at V and 1 base at J, with 19 bases between. Germline values: CDR1 SGHDT, CDR2 YYEEEE. The CDR3 consists of 16 residues. The CDR3 DNA reads as TGTGCCAGCGCTGATGATAAAGTGGGAGGCACAGATACGCAGTATTTT. Translated: CASADDKVGGTDTQYF.

A few counts support this clone. The chain couples TRBV6-1 to TRBJ1-1, with a tentative D call TRBD1 (6 bases). Germline CDR1 MNHNS, CDR2 SASEGT. The CDR3 is made up of 14 amino acids. V dropped 1 base and J dropped 7 bases, with 13 bases sitting between them. As DNA, the CDR3 is TGTGCCAGCAGTGAAGGACAGGCTTCAGATGAAGCTTTCTTT. Its protein product is CASSEGQASDEAFF.

The chain has TRBV7-8 and TRBJ1-4, with D possibly being TRBD1 (6 bases). Deletions cut 5 bases from V and 3 bases from J, with 13 bases between. Looked up from germline, CDR1 is SGHVS and CDR2 is FQNEAQ. This CDR3 comprises 15 residues. DNA for the CDR3: TGTGCCAGCAGCCAGAACACAGGGCCTAATGAAAAACTGTTTTTT. As protein: CASSQNTGPNEKLFF. Full variable domain (outside the CDR3, taken from reference TRBV7-8 and TRBJ1-4): GAGVSQSPRYKVAKRGQDVALRCDPISGHVSLFWYQQALGQGPEFLTYFQNEAQLDKSGLPSDRFFAERPEGSVSTLKIQRTQQEDSAVYLCASSQNTGPNEKLFFGSGTQLSVL.

The V gene is TRBV6-5, the J gene TRBJ2-7, with D tentatively TRBD1 (6 bases). Trimming took 0 bases from V and 4 from J, leaving 10 bases between them. CDR3 length equals 14 residues. Looked up from germline, CDR1 is MNHEY and CDR2 is SVGAGI. The CDR3 reads CASSYSNTGYEQYF. The CDR3 nucleotides read TGTGCCAGCAGTTACTCTAATACAGGGTACGAGCAGTACTTC.

The chain combines TRBV20-1 with TRBJ2-2, with 7 bases fitting TRBD1. This CDR3 comprises 14 residues. V lost 3 bases to trimming and J lost 2 bases; unmatched junction nucleotides: 3. Germline-derived CDR1 and CDR2 are DFQATT and SNEGSKA (reference sequence). CDR3 in amino acids: CSASRQGNTGELFF. The CDR3, as DNA: TGCAGTGCTAGTAGACAGGGCAACACCGGGGAGCTGTTTTTT.

This sequence joins TRBV2 and TRBJ1-1, with TRBD1 matching 7 bases. Unmatched junction bases numbered 12, after V lost 5 bases and J lost 3 bases. Looked up from germline, CDR1 is SNHLY and CDR2 is FYNNEI. CDR3 size: 16 residues. The CDR3 protein is CASSLSGTAKYTEAFF. For the CDR3, the DNA is TGTGCCAGCAGTCTCTCCGGGACAGCGAAGTACACTGAAGCTTTCTTT.

This clone was observed a single time. V and J are TRBV13 and TRBJ1-1; the match to TRBD1 covers 8 bases. Germline V lookup: CDR1 PRHDT, CDR2 FYEKMQ (reference sequence). Losses at the gene ends were 5 bases for V and 7 bases for J; bases not matched to a gene: 9. The CDR3 has 14 amino acids. CDR3 loop: CASSRGTGPLEAFF. Here the CDR3 DNA reads TGTGCCAGCAGCAGGGGGACAGGCCCCCTTGAAGCTTTCTTT. The full variable domain, completed using reference TRBV13 and TRBJ1-1, is AAGVIQSPRHLIKEKRETATLKCYPIPRHDTVYWYQQGPGQDPQFLISFYEKMQSDKGSIPDRFSAQQFSDYHSELNMSSLELGDSALYFCASSRGTGPLEAFFGQGTRLTVV.

This clone was counted between two and nine times. This chain links TRBV27 with TRBJ2-5, with D perhaps TRBD1 or TRBD2 (6 bases each). The CDR3 contains 15 residues. Trimming took off 5 bases at V and 5 bases at J, with 18 bases between the two ends. The V gene's germline CDR1 is MNHEY and CDR2 SMNVEV (reference sequence). CDR3: CASSIRGFAGETQYF. The DNA of the CDR3 is TGTGCCAGCAGTATTAGGGGGTTCGCGGGGGAGACCCAGTACTTC.

This clone showed up just once. The CDR3 sequence is CASSDSLRDRGSNEQFF. As DNA, the CDR3 is TGTGCCAGCAGTGACTCCCTTCGAGACAGGGGGAGCAATGAGCAGTTCTTC. J is TRBJ2-1 and V is TRBV6-4, with 9 positions matching TRBD1. The length of the CDR3 is 17 residues. Germline loops: CDR1 MRHNA, CDR2 SNTAGT. Trimming at V came to 0 bases and at J to 6 bases, leaving 9 bases not matched to a gene.

This clone appeared once. This chain uses TRBV12-3 or TRBV12-4 with TRBJ1-2; 11 positions agree with TRBD1. Trimming removed 5 bases from V and 6 bases from J; junction bases left unmatched: 2. CDR3 length equals 13 residues. For the CDR3, the DNA is TGTGCCAGCAGTGGACAGGGGGCGAATGGCTACACCTTC. Amino acids: CASSGQGANGYTF.

This clone turned up a few times. This sequence joins TRBV2 and TRBJ2-2; tentative D call: TRBD1 (6 bases). The V end lost 5 bases, the J end lost 3 bases, and 22 bases lay between the germline ends. Germline assignment: CDR1 SNHLY and CDR2 FYNNEI. This CDR3 comprises 18 residues. CDR3 loop: CASSLNSGFWGHTGELFF. For the CDR3, the DNA is TGTGCCAGCAGTTTAAACTCCGGGTTTTGGGGGCACACCGGGGAGCTGTTTTTT.

This sequence joins TRBV6-1 and TRBJ2-3; D might be TRBD2 (6 bases). The CDR3 spans 13 residues. Germline lookup yields CDR1 MNHNS and CDR2 SASEGT. Trimming took 2 bases from V and 4 from J, leaving 7 bases between them. The CDR3 loop is CASSESGADTQYF. CDR3 nucleotide sequence: TGTGCCAGCAGTGAATCGGGGGCAGATACGCAGTATTTT.

V usage is TRBV10-3 and J usage is TRBJ1-2, with 10 bases lining up with TRBD1. CDR1 is ENHRY, CDR2 SYGVKD, per germline. V trimming: 10 bases; J trimming: 7 bases; junction bases outside the gene matches: 15. The length of the CDR3 is 15 residues. This chain's CDR3 is CATTGQGSLTAGYTF. CDR3 nucleotides: TGTGCCACGACGGGACAGGGGAGTCTAACGGCTGGCTACACCTTC.

Turning to this clone: Different DNA sequences within this sample yield the same CDR3. The chain recombines TRBV6-2 or TRBV6-3 with TRBJ1-5, with D hard to call. V shed 0 bases and J shed 6 bases, with 3 bases lying between them. Germline loops: CDR1 MNHEY, CDR2 SVGEGT. The CDR3 runs to 12 residues. Written as DNA, the CDR3 is TGTGCCAGCAGTTACTCCTCTCAGCCCCAGCATTTT. Its protein is CASSYSSQPQHF.

The table lists this clone with a count of one. The chain has TRBV27 and TRBJ2-2, with TRBD1 identical over 8 bases. The CDR3 has 15 amino acids. Germline CDR1 reads MNHEY; CDR2 reads SMNVEV (reference sequence). J gave up 6 bases and V 5 bases, and 8 bases lay outside the gene matches. CDR3 in amino acids: CASSPRTGLPGELFF. The CDR3 DNA follows: TGTGCCAGCAGTCCAAGGACAGGGTTACCCGGGGAGCTGTTTTTT.